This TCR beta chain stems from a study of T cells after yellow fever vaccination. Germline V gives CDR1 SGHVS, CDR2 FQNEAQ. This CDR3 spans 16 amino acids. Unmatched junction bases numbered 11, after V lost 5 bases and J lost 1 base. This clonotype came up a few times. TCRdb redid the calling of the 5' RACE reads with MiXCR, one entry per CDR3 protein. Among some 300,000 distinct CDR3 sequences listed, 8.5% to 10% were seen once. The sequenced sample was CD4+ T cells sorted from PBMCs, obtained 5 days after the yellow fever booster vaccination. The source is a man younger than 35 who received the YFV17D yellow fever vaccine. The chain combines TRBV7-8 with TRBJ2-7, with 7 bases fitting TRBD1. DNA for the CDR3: TGTGCCAGCAGCCTTAAAGGGGGCGCAGGGTCCTACGAGCAGTACGTC. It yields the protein CASSLKGGAGSYEQYV.